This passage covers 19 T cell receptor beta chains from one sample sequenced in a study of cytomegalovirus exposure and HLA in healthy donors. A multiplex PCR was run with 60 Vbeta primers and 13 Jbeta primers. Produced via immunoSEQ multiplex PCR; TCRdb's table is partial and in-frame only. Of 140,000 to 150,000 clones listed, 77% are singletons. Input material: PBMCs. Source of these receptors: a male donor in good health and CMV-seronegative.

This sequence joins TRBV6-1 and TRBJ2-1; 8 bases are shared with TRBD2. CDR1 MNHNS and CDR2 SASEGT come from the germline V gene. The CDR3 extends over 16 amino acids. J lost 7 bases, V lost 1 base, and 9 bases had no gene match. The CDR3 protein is CASSEGGSGVGNEQFF. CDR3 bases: TGTGCCAGCAGTGAAGGGGGTAGCGGGGTTGGGAATGAGCAGTTCTTC.

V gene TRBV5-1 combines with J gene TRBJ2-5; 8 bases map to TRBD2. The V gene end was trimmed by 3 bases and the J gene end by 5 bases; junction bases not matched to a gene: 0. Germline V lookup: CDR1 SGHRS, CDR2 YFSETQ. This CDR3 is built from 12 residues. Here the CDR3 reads CASSSSGETQYF. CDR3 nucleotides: TGCGCCAGCAGCTCTAGCGGGGAGACCCAGTACTTC.

The CDR3 coding sequence is TGTGCCAGCAGCTTTAATGGACTGGCCACCGGGGAGCTGTTTTTT. Translation: CASSFNGLATGELFF. This chain links TRBV5-6 with TRBJ2-2; a weak D match, TRBD2 (5 bases). Germline-derived CDR1 and CDR2 are SGHDT and YYEEEE. Trimming shortened V by 2 bases and J by 4 bases, and 12 bases separated the two germline ends. This CDR3 region has 15 residues.

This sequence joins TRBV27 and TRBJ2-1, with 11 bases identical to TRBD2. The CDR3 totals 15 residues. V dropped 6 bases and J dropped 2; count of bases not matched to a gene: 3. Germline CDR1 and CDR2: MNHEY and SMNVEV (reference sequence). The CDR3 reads CASSISGGAYNEQFF. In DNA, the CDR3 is TGTGCCAGCAGCATTAGCGGGGGGGCCTACAATGAGCAGTTCTTC.

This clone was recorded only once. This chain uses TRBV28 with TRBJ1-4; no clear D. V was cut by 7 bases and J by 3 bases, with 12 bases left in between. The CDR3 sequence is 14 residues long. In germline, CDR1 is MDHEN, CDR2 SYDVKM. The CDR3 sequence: CASIWARSNEKLFF. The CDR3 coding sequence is TGTGCCAGCATTTGGGCCAGATCTAATGAAAAACTGTTTTTT.

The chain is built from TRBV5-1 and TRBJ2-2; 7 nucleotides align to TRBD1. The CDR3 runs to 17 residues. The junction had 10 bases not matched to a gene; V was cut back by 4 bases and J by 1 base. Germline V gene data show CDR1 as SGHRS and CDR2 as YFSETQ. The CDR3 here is CASSRQHRDRNTGELFF. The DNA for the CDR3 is TGCGCCAGCAGCCGTCAACACCGGGACAGGAACACCGGGGAGCTGTTTTTT.

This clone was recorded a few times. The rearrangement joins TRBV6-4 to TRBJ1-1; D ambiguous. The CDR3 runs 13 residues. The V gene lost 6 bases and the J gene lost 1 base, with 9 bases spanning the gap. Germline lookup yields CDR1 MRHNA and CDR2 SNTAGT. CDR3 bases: TGTGCCAGCAGAGGCAGCGAGAACACTGAAGCTTTCTTT. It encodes CASRGSENTEAFF.

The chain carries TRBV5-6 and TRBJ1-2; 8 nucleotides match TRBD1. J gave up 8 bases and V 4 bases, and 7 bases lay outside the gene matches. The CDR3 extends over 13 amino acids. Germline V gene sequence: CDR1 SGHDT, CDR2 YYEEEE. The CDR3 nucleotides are TGTGCCAGCAGCGACCCCAGGGGGCGCGGCTACACCTTC. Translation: CASSDPRGRGYTF.

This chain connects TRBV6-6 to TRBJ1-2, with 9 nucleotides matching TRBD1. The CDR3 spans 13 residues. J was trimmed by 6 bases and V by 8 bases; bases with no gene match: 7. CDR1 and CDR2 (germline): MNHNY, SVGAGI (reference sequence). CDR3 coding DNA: TGTGCCAGCCGCACGACAGGGGGGGATGGCTACACCTTC. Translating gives CASRTTGGDGYTF.

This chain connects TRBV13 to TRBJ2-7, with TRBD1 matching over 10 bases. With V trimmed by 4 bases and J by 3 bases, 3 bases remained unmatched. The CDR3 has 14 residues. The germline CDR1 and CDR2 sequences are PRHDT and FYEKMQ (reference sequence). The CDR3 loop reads CASSWGQGNYEQYF. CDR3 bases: TGTGCCAGCAGCTGGGGACAGGGGAACTACGAGCAGTACTTC.

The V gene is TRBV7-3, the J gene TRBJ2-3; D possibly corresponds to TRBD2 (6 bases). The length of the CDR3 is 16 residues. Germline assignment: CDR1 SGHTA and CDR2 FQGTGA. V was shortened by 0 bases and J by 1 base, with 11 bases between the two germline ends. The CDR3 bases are TGTGCCAGCAGCTTAACGGGGCGGGGTGGCACAGATACGCAGTATTTT. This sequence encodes CASSLTGRGGTDTQYF. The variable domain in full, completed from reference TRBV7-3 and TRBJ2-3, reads GAGVSQTPSNKVTEKGKYVELRCDPISGHTALYWYRQSLGQGPEFLIYFQGTGAADDSGLPNDRFFAVRPEGSVSTLKIQRTERGDSAVYLCASSLTGRGGTDTQYFGPGTRLTVL.

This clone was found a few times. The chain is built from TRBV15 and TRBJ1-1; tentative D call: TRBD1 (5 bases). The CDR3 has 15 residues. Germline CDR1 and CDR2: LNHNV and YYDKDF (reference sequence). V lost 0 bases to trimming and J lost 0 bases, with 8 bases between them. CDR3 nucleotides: TGTGCCACCAGCAGAGATGGCAGGGTGAACACTGAAGCTTTCTTT. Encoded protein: CATSRDGRVNTEAFF.

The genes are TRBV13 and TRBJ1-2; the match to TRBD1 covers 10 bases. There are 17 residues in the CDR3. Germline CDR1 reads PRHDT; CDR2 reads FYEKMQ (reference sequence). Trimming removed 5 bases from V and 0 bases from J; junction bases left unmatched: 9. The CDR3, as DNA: TGTGCCAGCAGCGGTGCGGGACAGGGGAAAACTAACTATGGCTACACCTTC. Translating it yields CASSGAGQGKTNYGYTF.

DNA of the CDR3: TGCGCCAGCAGCTCTCCTTCGGGACAGGGCGGCTATGGCTACACCTTC. Translating it yields CASSSPSGQGGYGYTF. The chain uses TRBV5-1 and TRBJ1-2, with TRBD1 matching over 9 bases. J was trimmed by 4 bases and V by 3 bases; bases with no gene match: 10. CDR3 size: 16 residues. Germline V gives CDR1 SGHRS, CDR2 YFSETQ.

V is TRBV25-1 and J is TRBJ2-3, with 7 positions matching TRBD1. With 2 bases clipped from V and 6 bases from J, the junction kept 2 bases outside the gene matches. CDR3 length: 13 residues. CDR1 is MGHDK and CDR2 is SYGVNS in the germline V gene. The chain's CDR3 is CASSETGVDTQYF. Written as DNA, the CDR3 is TGTGCCAGCAGTGAAACAGGGGTGGATACGCAGTATTTT.

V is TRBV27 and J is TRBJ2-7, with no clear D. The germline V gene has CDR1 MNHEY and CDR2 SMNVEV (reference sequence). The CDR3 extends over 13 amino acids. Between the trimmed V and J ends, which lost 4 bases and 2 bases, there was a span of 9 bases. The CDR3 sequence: CASSSGRAYEQYF. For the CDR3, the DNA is TGTGCCAGCAGTTCAGGCAGAGCCTACGAGCAGTACTTC.

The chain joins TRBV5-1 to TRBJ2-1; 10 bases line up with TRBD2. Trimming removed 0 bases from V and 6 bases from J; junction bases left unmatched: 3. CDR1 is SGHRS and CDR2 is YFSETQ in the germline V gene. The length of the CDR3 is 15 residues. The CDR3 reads CASSLASGRFNEQFF. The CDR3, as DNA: TGCGCCAGCAGCTTGGCTAGCGGGAGATTCAATGAGCAGTTCTTC.

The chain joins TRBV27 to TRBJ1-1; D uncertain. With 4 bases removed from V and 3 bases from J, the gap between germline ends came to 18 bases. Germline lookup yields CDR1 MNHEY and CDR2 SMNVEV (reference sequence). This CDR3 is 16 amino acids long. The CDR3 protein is CASSSEFPEGDTEAFF. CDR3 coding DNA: TGTGCCAGCAGTTCCGAGTTTCCGGAGGGCGACACTGAAGCTTTCTTT.

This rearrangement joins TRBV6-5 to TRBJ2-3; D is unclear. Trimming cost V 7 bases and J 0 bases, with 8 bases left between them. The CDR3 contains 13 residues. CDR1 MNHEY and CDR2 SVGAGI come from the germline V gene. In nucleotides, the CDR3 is TGTGCCAGCACGACAACAAGCACAGATACGCAGTATTTT. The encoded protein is CASTTTSTDTQYF.